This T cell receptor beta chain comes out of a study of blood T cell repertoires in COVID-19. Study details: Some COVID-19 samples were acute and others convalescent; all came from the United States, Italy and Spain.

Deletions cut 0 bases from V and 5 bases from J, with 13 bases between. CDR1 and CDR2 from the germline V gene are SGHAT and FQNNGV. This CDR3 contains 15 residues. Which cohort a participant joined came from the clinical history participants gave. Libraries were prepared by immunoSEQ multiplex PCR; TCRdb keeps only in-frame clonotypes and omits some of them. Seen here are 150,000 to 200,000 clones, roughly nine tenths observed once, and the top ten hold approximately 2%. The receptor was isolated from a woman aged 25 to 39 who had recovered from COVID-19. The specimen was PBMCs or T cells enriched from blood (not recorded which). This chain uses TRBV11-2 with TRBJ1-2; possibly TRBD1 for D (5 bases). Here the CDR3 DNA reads TGTGCCAGCAGCTTAGATTTTACAGGAACATATGGCTACACCTTC. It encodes CASSLDFTGTYGYTF.